A single sample is the source of the 18 T cell receptor beta chains below, sequenced in a study of T cell clusters in autoimmune cytopenias. TRB was amplified from approximately 250 ng of peripheral blood genomic DNA per sample. Multiplex touch-down PCR amplified TRB using TRB-A and TRB-B pools in one tube. Following a re-call of the multiplex PCR reads, TCRdb has one entry per CDR3 protein and lacks DNA. Across about 11,000 distinct CDR3 sequences, the top ten clones capture 20% to 25% of the sample. These data also formed part of another study, on T cell repertoires in aging, cancer and after chemotherapy.

Sequenced input: peripheral blood. These TCRs come from a human donor in good health.

The J gene is TRBJ2-1, the V gene TRBV5-5; TCRdb designates TRBD2, a call that cannot be tested without DNA. Per germline, CDR1 SGHKS and CDR2 YYEKEE (reference sequence). The CDR3 spans 16 residues. The CDR3 region is CASSFAGWAGENEQFF.

The rearrangement links TRBV14 to TRBJ2-1. Per the germline V gene, CDR1 is SGHDN and CDR2 is FVKESK. The CDR3 is 16 residues long. CDR3: CASSFERAGAYNEQFF.

The rearrangement joins TRBV5-1 to TRBJ2-1. Germline V CDR1 and CDR2: SGHRS, YFSETQ. The CDR3 loop spans 16 amino acids. The CDR3 reads CASSLATGGTYNEQFF.

The chain is built from TRBV5-1 and TRBJ1-2; the D call of TRBD1 rests on TCRdb alone, since no DNA is present to check it. The CDR3 sequence is 14 residues long. Germline CDR1 reads SGHRS; CDR2 reads YFSETQ. CDR3 in amino acids: CASSPLRKEDGYTF.

V gene TRBV18 combines with J gene TRBJ1-2; the TCRdb call, TRBD1, lacks DNA for checking. In germline, CDR1 is KGHSH, CDR2 LQKENI. This CDR3 has 18 amino acids. This chain's CDR3 is CASSLQGPQRLINYGYTF.

Measured by frequency, this clonotype is medium-sized (0.01 to 0.1%). V gene TRBV18 combines with J gene TRBJ1-5; TCRdb picks TRBD1, but there is no DNA to check that call. CDR1 and CDR2 (germline): KGHSH, LQKENI. The CDR3 runs to 15 residues. Here the CDR3 reads CASQQGGLSNQPQHF.

J is TRBJ1-5 and V is TRBV5-1; TCRdb indicates TRBD1, and absent DNA this call remains unverified. There are 14 residues in the CDR3. Looked up from germline, CDR1 is SGHRS and CDR2 is YFSETQ. The CDR3 region is CASSSGTGGQPQHF.

The rearrangement uses TRBV30 and TRBJ1-2; TCRdb indicates TRBD1, and absent DNA this call remains unverified. The CDR3 has 14 residues. CDR1 is GTSNPN, CDR2 SVGIG, per germline (reference sequence). The CDR3 protein is CAWSPGQGAFGYTF.

The chain recombines TRBV18 with TRBJ1-2; the TCRdb D gene call, TRBD1, has no DNA to confirm it. This CDR3 is built from 15 residues. Germline CDR1 and CDR2: KGHSH and LQKENI. The CDR3 region is CASSPPPTGPYGYTF.

The genes are TRBV12-3 or TRBV12-4 and TRBJ1-5; the TCRdb call, TRBD1, lacks DNA for checking. The CDR3 runs to 13 residues. This CDR3 reads CASSYRGNQPQHF.

The CDR3 is CASSVTSTSFYEQYF. The genes are TRBV11-2 and TRBJ2-7; TCRdb returns TRBD2, unconfirmable since there is no DNA. The CDR3 runs to 15 residues. Germline V gene data show CDR1 as SGHAT and CDR2 as FQNNGV.

Measured by frequency, this clonotype is medium-sized (0.01 to 0.1%). V usage is TRBV19 and J usage is TRBJ2-4; as DNA is missing, the TRBD1 call by TCRdb cannot be tested. This CDR3 has 13 amino acids. Germline CDR1 and CDR2: LNHDA and SQIVND (reference sequence). CDR3 amino acids: CASSRQGADIQYF.

CDR3: CASSLDAASGRGTGELFF. V and J are TRBV7-2 and TRBJ2-2; the TRBD2 assignment by TCRdb is unverifiable without DNA. This CDR3 is 18 amino acids long. Per germline, CDR1 SGHTA and CDR2 FQGNSA.

This CDR3 is CAWSAGPGGPQHF. The V call is TRBV30, the J call TRBJ1-5. Germline CDR1 and CDR2: GTSNPN and SVGIG (reference sequence). This CDR3 contains 13 residues.

The chain links TRBV19 to TRBJ1-1. Germline lookup yields CDR1 LNHDA and CDR2 SQIVND (reference sequence). The CDR3 runs to 13 residues. The CDR3 loop is CASSKWEFTEAFF.

This chain joins TRBV30 and TRBJ2-3; TCRdb's D gene call, TRBD2, goes unchecked for lack of DNA. This CDR3 comprises 15 residues. CDR1 and CDR2 (germline): GTSNPN, SVGIG (reference sequence). The chain's CDR3 is CAWSWTSGFADTQYF.

The rearrangement joins TRBV5-6 to TRBJ2-7. The CDR3 spans 13 residues. The germline CDR1 and CDR2 sequences are SGHDT and YYEEEE. The CDR3 sequence: CASSSPSSYEQYF. Using reference TRBV5-6 and TRBJ2-7 for the parts outside the CDR3, the full variable domain is DAGVTQSPTHLIKTRGQQVTLRCSPKSGHDTVSWYQQALGQGPQFIFQYYEEEERQRGNFPDRFSGHQFPNYSSELNVNALLLGDSALYLCASSSPSSYEQYFGPGTRLTVT.

The V gene is TRBV6-5, the J gene TRBJ1-5; TCRdb returns TRBD1, unconfirmable since there is no DNA. CDR1 and CDR2 (germline): MNHEY, SVGAGI. The length of the CDR3 is 13 residues. This CDR3 reads CASSYSPGPPKHF.